These 9 T cell receptor beta chains came from one sample sequenced in a study of siplizumab effects on memory and regulatory T cells. The protocol was immunoSEQ multiplex PCR, while the TCRdb copy is restricted to in-frame clones and leaves out a portion. Of about 26,000 clones in the sample, 80% to 90% are singletons; the top ten hold around 25%. Source material: memory CD4+ T cells sorted from blood. These receptor sequences come from a human donor in good health.

The chain links TRBV12-5 to TRBJ1-3, with 7 bases aligning to TRBD1. Germline-derived CDR1 and CDR2 are LGHNT and FRNRAP. This CDR3 has 13 amino acids. The V gene end was trimmed by 7 bases and the J gene end by 5 bases; junction bases not matched to a gene: 5. CDR3 protein: CASADRVRNTIYF. CDR3 bases: TGTGCTAGTGCTGACAGGGTTAGAAACACCATATATTTT.

The chain employs TRBV4-2 and TRBJ2-7; weak D call: TRBD1 (6 bases). Germline V gene sequence: CDR1 LGHNA, CDR2 YNFKEQ. V lost 0 bases to trimming and J lost 2 bases, with 11 bases between them. This CDR3 has 15 residues. CDR3 residues: CASSQDLGHTYEQYF. The CDR3, as DNA: TGTGCCAGCAGCCAAGATCTGGGACACACCTACGAGCAGTACTTC.

The chain combines TRBV6-5 with TRBJ1-2, with D unclear. This CDR3 spans 16 amino acids. V lost 2 bases and J 5 bases, leaving 18 bases between the germline ends. Per the germline V gene, CDR1 is MNHEY and CDR2 is SVGAGI. The CDR3 protein is CASSYLGPPPSYGYTF. Here the CDR3 DNA reads TGTGCCAGCAGTTACCTTGGACCGCCGCCAAGTTATGGCTACACCTTC.

This chain connects TRBV10-3 to TRBJ2-7, with TRBD2 identical over 10 bases. Germline CDR1 is ENHRY and CDR2 is SYGVKD. This CDR3 comprises 15 residues. J was trimmed by 7 bases and V by 5 bases; bases with no gene match: 11. CDR3 in amino acids: CAISLSGRLHREQYF. The CDR3 DNA sequence: TGTGCCATCAGTCTTAGCGGGAGGCTCCACCGGGAGCAGTACTTC.

The chain combines TRBV28 with TRBJ2-7; 7 bases line up with TRBD2. V was pared by 7 bases and J by 0 bases, with 9 bases of the junction left unmatched. CDR3 length: 15 residues. Germline lookup yields CDR1 MDHEN and CDR2 SYDVKM. The DNA of the CDR3 is TGTGCCAGCATCCCTAGCGGTGCCAACTCCTACGAGCAGTACTTC. Translated: CASIPSGANSYEQYF.

This sequence joins TRBV7-2 and TRBJ2-7, with TRBD2 identical over 7 bases. Germline V gene data show CDR1 as SGHTA and CDR2 as FQGNSA. Trimming took 5 bases from V and 3 from J; bases not matched to a gene: 13. CDR3 size: 16 residues. CDR3 DNA: TGTGCCAGCAGCCTCCGAGGGGAGGGGTCGTACTACGAGCAGTACTTC. Translated: CASSLRGEGSYYEQYF.

The chain recombines TRBV27 with TRBJ1-5; D remains unclear. V dropped 6 bases and J dropped 2 bases, with 5 bases sitting between them. The CDR3 runs 12 residues. CDR1 and CDR2 from the germline V gene are MNHEY and SMNVEV (reference sequence). DNA of the CDR3: TGTGCCAGCAGCGGGGGCAATCAGCCCCAGCATTTT. Amino acids: CASSGGNQPQHF.

The chain uses TRBV30 and TRBJ1-5; no clear D gene. V gave up 0 bases and J gave up 5 bases, with 11 bases separating them. Germline CDR1 GTSNPN, CDR2 SVGIG (reference sequence). The CDR3 is 14 amino acids. The CDR3 is CAWSVGQTYQPQHF. In DNA form, the CDR3 reads TGTGCCTGGAGTGTAGGGCAGACATATCAGCCCCAGCATTTT.

The gene calls are TRBV27 and TRBJ1-2; D gene unclear. From germline, CDR1 is MNHEY and CDR2 SMNVEV (reference sequence). The V end was cut by 7 bases, the J end by 4 bases, with 19 bases between. This CDR3 comprises 15 residues. Written as DNA, the CDR3 is TGTGCCAGCACCCAAGACCCAGGTGGATTCTATGGCTACACCTTC. Translation gives CASTQDPGGFYGYTF.